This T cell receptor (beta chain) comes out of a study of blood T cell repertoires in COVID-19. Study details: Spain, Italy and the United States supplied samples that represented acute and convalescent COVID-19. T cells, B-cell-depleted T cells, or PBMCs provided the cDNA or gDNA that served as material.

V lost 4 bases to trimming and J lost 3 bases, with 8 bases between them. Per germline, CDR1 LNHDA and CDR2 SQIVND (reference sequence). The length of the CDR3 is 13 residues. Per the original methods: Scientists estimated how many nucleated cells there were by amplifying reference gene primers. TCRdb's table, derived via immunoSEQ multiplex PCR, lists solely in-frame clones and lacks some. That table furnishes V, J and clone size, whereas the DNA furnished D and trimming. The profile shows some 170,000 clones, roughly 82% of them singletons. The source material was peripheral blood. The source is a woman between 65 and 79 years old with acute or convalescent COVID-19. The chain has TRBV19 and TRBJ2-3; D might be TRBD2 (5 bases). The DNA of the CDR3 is TGTGCCAGTAGTACCGACTATACAGATACGCAGTATTTT. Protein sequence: CASSTDYTDTQYF.